A single sample gave rise to the 19 T cell receptor beta chains below, sequenced in a study of shared clonotypes between healthy human individuals. Clones were read by immunoSEQ multiplex PCR, and TCRdb kept only the in-frame ones, dropping some. The sample comprises some 500,000 clones, almost 97% of which are singletons, and about 0.057% rests with the top ten. The sequenced sample consisted of naive CD4+ T cells sorted from blood. Noted subset: CD45RA+ positively selected. The source is a woman in her thirties in good health.

This clone was detected only once. The chain recombines TRBV4-1 with TRBJ2-1; 10 bases match TRBD2. Germline lookup yields CDR1 MGHRA and CDR2 YSYEKL. This CDR3 is built from 16 residues. V trimming: 1 base; J trimming: 3 bases; junction bases outside the gene matches: 3. The CDR3 region is CASSQGSGRFYNEQFF. The CDR3 DNA reads TGCGCCAGCAGCCAAGGTAGCGGGAGGTTCTACAATGAGCAGTTCTTC.

J is TRBJ2-6 and V is TRBV11-2, with D perhaps TRBD1 or TRBD2 (5 bases each). The V end was cut by 1 base, the J end by 0 bases, with 10 bases between. This CDR3 has 17 amino acids. Germline CDR1 SGHAT, CDR2 FQNNGV. The CDR3 sequence is CASSLATGLSGANVLTF. CDR3 in DNA: TGTGCCAGCAGCTTAGCGACGGGGCTCTCTGGGGCCAACGTCCTGACTTTC.

This chain joins TRBV4-1 and TRBJ1-6; no definite D call. Per germline, CDR1 MGHRA and CDR2 YSYEKL. This CDR3 has 13 residues. V lost 0 bases and J 10 bases, leaving 7 bases between the germline ends. CDR3 in amino acids: CASSQDLDSPLHF. The CDR3 DNA sequence: TGCGCCAGCAGCCAAGATCTGGACTCACCCCTCCACTTT.

CDR3 region: CASSIPGTGGYYGYTF. The CDR3 nucleotides read TGTGCCAGTAGTATCCCCGGGACAGGGGGATACTATGGCTACACCTTC. The rearrangement links TRBV19 to TRBJ1-2; TRBD1 matches 11 bases. CDR3 length: 16 amino acids. Germline lookup yields CDR1 LNHDA and CDR2 SQIVND (reference sequence). V was clipped by 3 bases and J by 3 bases; unmatched bases: 6.

This sequence joins TRBV7-9 and TRBJ1-2, with unresolved D. This CDR3 is built from 14 residues. Per germline, CDR1 SEHNR and CDR2 FQNEAQ (reference sequence). V lost 1 base and J 1 base, leaving 7 bases between the germline ends. CDR3 nucleotides: TGTGCCAGCAGCTTAGTTGGGAATAACTATGGCTACACCTTC. It translates to CASSLVGNNYGYTF.

The chain couples TRBV5-8 to TRBJ2-3, with TRBD1 matching 7 bases. The CDR3 runs 16 residues. In germline, CDR1 is SGHTS, CDR2 YDEGEE. V was pared by 4 bases and J by 0 bases, with 8 bases of the junction left unmatched. The CDR3 sequence: CASSAGQVPSTDTQYF. The CDR3 DNA reads as TGTGCCAGCAGCGCAGGACAGGTCCCTAGCACAGATACGCAGTATTTT.

This clone was found once. V usage is TRBV7-2 and J usage is TRBJ2-7; 11 bases fit TRBD2. The CDR3 is 15 residues long. Germline assignment: CDR1 SGHTA and CDR2 FQGNSA. The V segment lost 4 bases and the J segment 0 bases; nucleotides outside the gene matches: 2. The CDR3 region is CASSWTSGFSYEQYF. The CDR3 DNA follows: TGTGCCAGCAGCTGGACTAGCGGGTTCTCCTACGAGCAGTACTTC.

The chain recombines TRBV28 with TRBJ1-1; D gene ambiguous. The CDR3 sequence is 12 residues long. Trimming cost V 5 bases and J 7 bases, with 11 bases left between them. The V gene's germline CDR1 is MDHEN and CDR2 SYDVKM. CDR3 sequence (DNA): TGTGCCAGCAGTCCCGGAGGAGTTGAAGCTTTCTTT. Translating gives CASSPGGVEAFF.

This clone has a handful of counts. The V and J genes are TRBV6-5 and TRBJ2-7; 7 bases map to TRBD2. The CDR3 is 15 amino acids. Per germline, CDR1 MNHEY and CDR2 SVGAGI. Unmatched junction bases numbered 9, after V lost 6 bases and J lost 1 base. The CDR3 protein is CASSQPQGLSYEQYF. The CDR3 DNA sequence: TGTGCCAGCAGCCAACCCCAGGGACTATCCTACGAGCAGTACTTC.

V and J are TRBV4-1 and TRBJ2-3; D is ambiguous. This CDR3 region has 14 residues. From germline, CDR1 is MGHRA and CDR2 YSYEKL. The V and J ends lost 1 base and 4 bases respectively, with 9 bases between them. CDR3 nucleotides: TGCGCCAGCAGCCAAGGGACGTTCGCAGATACGCAGTATTTT. Amino acids: CASSQGTFADTQYF.

The chain links TRBV19 to TRBJ1-6, with 7 bases that match TRBD1. Germline V CDR1 and CDR2: LNHDA, SQIVND (reference sequence). The V segment lost 2 bases and the J segment 8 bases; nucleotides outside the gene matches: 6. CDR3 size: 15 residues. Here the CDR3 DNA reads TGTGCCAGTAGTATACGGGGACAGTGGGATTCACCCCTCCACTTT. Its protein is CASSIRGQWDSPLHF.

The J gene is TRBJ1-3, the V gene TRBV4-2; possible D gene TRBD1, 5 bases. The CDR3 has 17 amino acids. Looked up from germline, CDR1 is LGHNA and CDR2 is YNFKEQ. Trimming took 0 bases from V and 2 from J, leaving 14 bases between them. CDR3 sequence (DNA): TGTGCCAGCAGCCAAGATCTTGGAACAGGTGCTGGAAACACCATATATTTT. Its translation: CASSQDLGTGAGNTIYF.

V is TRBV2 and J is TRBJ2-7; D call uncertain. Trimming stripped 5 bases from V and 2 bases from J, with 16 bases between. This CDR3 region has 15 residues. Germline CDR1 reads SNHLY; CDR2 reads FYNNEI. The CDR3: CASSLFLGQTYEQYF. In DNA, the CDR3 is TGTGCCAGCAGTCTATTCCTAGGTCAAACCTACGAGCAGTACTTC. The full variable domain, in which reference TRBV2 and TRBJ2-7 provide the parts outside the CDR3, is EPEVTQTPSHQVTQMGQEVILRCVPISNHLYFYWYRQILGQKVEFLVSFYNNEISEKSEIFDDQFSVERPDGSNFTLKIRSTKLEDSAMYFCASSLFLGQTYEQYFGPGTRLTVT.

This clone appeared a single time. The chain has TRBV19 and TRBJ1-5; the D gene is possibly TRBD1 (6 bases). Germline CDR1 reads LNHDA; CDR2 reads SQIVND (reference sequence). The CDR3 covers 15 residues. Trimming removed 1 base from V and 9 bases from J, with 16 bases in between. CDR3 region: CASSIGTQGRGPQHF. Here the CDR3 DNA reads TGTGCCAGTAGTATAGGGACACAGGGAAGAGGGCCCCAGCATTTT. The full variable domain, completed using reference TRBV19 and TRBJ1-5, is DGGITQSPKYLFRKEGQNVTLSCEQNLNHDAMYWYRQDPGQGLRLIYYSQIVNDFQKGDIAEGYSVSREKKESFPLTVTSAQKNPTAFYLCASSIGTQGRGPQHFGDGTRLSIL.

This rearrangement joins TRBV27 to TRBJ2-7; D is uncertain. The CDR3 covers 11 residues. Looked up from germline, CDR1 is MNHEY and CDR2 is SMNVEV (reference sequence). V was shortened by 3 bases and J by 5 bases, with 5 bases between the two germline ends. This chain's CDR3 is CASSFAHEQYF. The CDR3 DNA reads TGTGCCAGCAGTTTTGCGCACGAGCAGTACTTC.

The chain is built from TRBV5-6 and TRBJ2-7; the D gene is possibly TRBD2 (5 bases). Germline V gives CDR1 SGHDT, CDR2 YYEEEE. The CDR3 has 16 residues. V was cut by 4 bases and J by 3 bases, with 20 bases left in between. The CDR3, as DNA: TGTGCCAGCAGCCGTCTCCAGACTATTTCCAACTACGAGCAGTACTTC. This sequence encodes CASSRLQTISNYEQYF.

The rearrangement joins TRBV28 to TRBJ2-7; D remains unclear. Germline-derived CDR1 and CDR2 are MDHEN and SYDVKM. The CDR3 runs to 11 residues. V was cut by 8 bases and J by 3 bases, with 8 bases left in between. The CDR3 nucleotides read TGTGCCAGCGAGAACCTCTACGAGCAGTACTTC. It is translated as CASENLYEQYF. Full variable domain (remainder filled in from reference TRBV28 and TRBJ2-7): DVKVTQSSRYLVKRTGEKVFLECVQDMDHENMFWYRQDPGLGLRLIYFSYDVKMKEKGDIPEGYSVSREKKERFSLILESASTNQTSMYLCASENLYEQYFGPGTRLTVT.

This chain uses TRBV5-1 with TRBJ2-7; D ambiguous. V was cut by 5 bases and J by 0 bases, with 12 bases left in between. The CDR3 is made up of 14 amino acids. Germline-derived CDR1 and CDR2 are SGHRS and YFSETQ. CDR3 protein: CASRPAVSSYEQYF. The CDR3 nucleotides are TGCGCCAGCAGACCGGCAGTTAGCTCCTACGAGCAGTACTTC.

The chain carries TRBV11-1 and TRBJ2-1; possible D gene TRBD2, 5 bases. Germline-derived CDR1 and CDR2 are SGHAT and FQDESV (reference sequence). V was clipped by 5 bases and J by 12 bases, with 11 bases between them. The CDR3 length is 11 residues. The CDR3 DNA reads TGTGCCAGCAGCGGAGGAGTGGGGCAGTTCTTC. This translates into CASSGGVGQFF. The entire variable domain, with the rest obtained from reference TRBV11-1 and TRBJ2-1, is as follows: EAEVAQSPRYKITEKSQAVAFWCDPISGHATLYWYRQILGQGPELLVQFQDESVVDDSQLPKDRFSAERLKGVDSTLKIQPAELGDSAMYLCASSGGVGQFFGPGTRLTVL.